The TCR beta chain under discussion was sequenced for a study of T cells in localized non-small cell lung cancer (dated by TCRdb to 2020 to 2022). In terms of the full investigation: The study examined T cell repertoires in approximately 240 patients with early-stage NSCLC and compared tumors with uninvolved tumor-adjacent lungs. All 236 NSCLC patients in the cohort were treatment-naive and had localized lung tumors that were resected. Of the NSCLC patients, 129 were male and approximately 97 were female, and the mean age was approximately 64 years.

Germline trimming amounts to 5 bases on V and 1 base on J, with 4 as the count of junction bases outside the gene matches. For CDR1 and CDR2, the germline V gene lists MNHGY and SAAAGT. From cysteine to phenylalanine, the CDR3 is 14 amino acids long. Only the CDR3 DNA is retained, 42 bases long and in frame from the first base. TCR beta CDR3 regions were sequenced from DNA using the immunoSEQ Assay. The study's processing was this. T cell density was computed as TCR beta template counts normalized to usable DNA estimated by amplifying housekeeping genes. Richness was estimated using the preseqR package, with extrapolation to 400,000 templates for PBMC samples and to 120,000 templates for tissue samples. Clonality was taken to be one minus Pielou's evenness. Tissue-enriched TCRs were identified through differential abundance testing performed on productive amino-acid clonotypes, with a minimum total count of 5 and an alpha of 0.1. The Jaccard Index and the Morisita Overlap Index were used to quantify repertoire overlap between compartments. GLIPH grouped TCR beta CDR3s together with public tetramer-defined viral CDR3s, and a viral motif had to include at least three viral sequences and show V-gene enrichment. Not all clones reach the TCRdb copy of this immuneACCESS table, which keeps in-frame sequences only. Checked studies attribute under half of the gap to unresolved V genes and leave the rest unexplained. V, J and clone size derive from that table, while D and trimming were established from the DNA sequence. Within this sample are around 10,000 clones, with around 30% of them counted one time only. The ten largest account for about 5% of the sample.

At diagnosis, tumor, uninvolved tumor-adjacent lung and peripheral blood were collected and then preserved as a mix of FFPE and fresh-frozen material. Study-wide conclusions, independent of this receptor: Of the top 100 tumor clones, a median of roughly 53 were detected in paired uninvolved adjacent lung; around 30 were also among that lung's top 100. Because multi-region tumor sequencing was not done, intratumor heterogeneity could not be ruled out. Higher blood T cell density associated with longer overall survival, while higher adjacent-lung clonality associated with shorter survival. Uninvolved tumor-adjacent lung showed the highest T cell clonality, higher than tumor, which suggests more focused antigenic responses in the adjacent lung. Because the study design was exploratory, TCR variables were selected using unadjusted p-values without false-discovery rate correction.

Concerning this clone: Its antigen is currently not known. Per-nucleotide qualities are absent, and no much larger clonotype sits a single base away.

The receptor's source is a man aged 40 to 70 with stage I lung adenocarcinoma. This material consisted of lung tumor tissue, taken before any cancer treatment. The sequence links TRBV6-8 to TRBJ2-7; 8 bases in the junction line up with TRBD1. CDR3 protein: CASSVTGASYEQYF. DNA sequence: TGTGCCAGCAGTGTGACAGGGGCATCCTACGAGCAGTACTTC.